This is a list of T cell receptor beta chains from one sample in a study of shared clonotypes between healthy human individuals. The data were produced by immunoSEQ multiplex PCR, yet TCRdb's version contains in-frame clones alone and is incomplete. The sample has 950,000 to 1,300,000 clones, approximately 76% seen once; the top ten hold approximately 1.3%. What was sequenced was memory CD4+ T cells sorted from blood. Source of these receptors: a man aged 18 to 30 in good health. Both conserved end residues are part of each CDR3. A D gene is named only where the DNA matches it firmly. Clone size, where shown, is once, few, many, or a class for clones that have expanded.

D gene,J gene,V gene,clone size,CDR3 DNA,CDR3 protein
.,TRBJ1-6,TRBV6-4,.,TGTGCCAGCAGAGAACGCTCGAGACAAACCGCCAATTCACCCCTCCACTTT,CASRERSRQTANSPLHF
TRBD1,TRBJ2-3,TRBV4-1,.,TGCGCCAGCAGCCAAGATGTCGTCAGGGGGACAGATACGCAGTATTTT,CASSQDVVRGTDTQYF
TRBD2,TRBJ2-2,TRBV5-4,.,TGTGCCAGCAGTTTAAGCGGGAGGGACACCGGGGAGCTGTTTTTT,CASSLSGRDTGELFF
.,TRBJ1-2,TRBV28,many,TGTGCCAGCAGTTTGCGCGTGACATCTGGCTACACCTTC,CASSLRVTSGYTF
.,TRBJ2-3,TRBV6-5,few,TGTGCCAGCAGGGAGTCTCGTAAAGATACGCAGTATTTT,CASRESRKDTQYF
.,TRBJ1-2,TRBV10-3,once,TGTGCCATCAGACAACTTGACTATGGCTACACCTTC,CAIRQLDYGYTF
.,TRBJ2-7,TRBV7-9,few,TGTGCCAGCAGCTTAGATACTGGGTTTGACGAGCAGTACTTC,CASSLDTGFDEQYF
.,TRBJ1-2,TRBV6-6,.,TGTGCCAGCAGTTATATCCCCGTGGAGGGGGTGAGTGGCTACACCTTC,CASSYIPVEGVSGYTF
.,TRBJ1-5,TRBV7-9,.,TGTGCCAGCAGCCTAGACGAGGGTCAGCCCCAGCATTTT,CASSLDEGQPQHF
TRBD2,TRBJ2-4,TRBV15,few,TGTGCCACCAGCAGAGATTCGGGAGGGACCAAAAACATTCAGTACTTC,CATSRDSGGTKNIQYF
.,TRBJ1-3,TRBV12-1,.,TGTGCCAGCAGCTCACCTCGCCCGGGACAGATAAACTCTGGAAACACCATATATTTT,CASSSPRPGQINSGNTIYF
TRBD1,TRBJ1-2,TRBV27,.,TGTGCCAGCAGCCCTAGACAGGGATCCTATGGCTACACCTTC,CASSPRQGSYGYTF
.,TRBJ1-4,TRBV27,.,TGTGCCAGCAGGGAACAGGGAGAGGATGAAAAACTGTTTTTT,CASREQGEDEKLFF
.,TRBJ2-2,TRBV18,.,TGTGCCAGCTCCTCTGCGGGCACCGGGGAGCTGTTTTTT,CASSSAGTGELFF
.,TRBJ2-5,TRBV5-1,.,TGCGCCAGCAGCCCGACCGGACTCCGGGAGACCCAGTACTTC,CASSPTGLRETQYF
.,TRBJ1-5,TRBV6-1,.,TGTGCCAGCACCCGGAGTGACCAGCCCCAGCATTTT,CASTRSDQPQHF
TRBD1,TRBJ1-5,TRBV2,.,TGTGCCAGCAGCGGACAGGGGAGGAGCAATCAGCCCCAGCATTTT,CASSGQGRSNQPQHF
.,TRBJ2-7,TRBV11-2,.,TGTGCCAGCAGCTTAACTCGTGGGGACGTCGACTACGAGCAGTACTTC,CASSLTRGDVDYEQYF
.,TRBJ2-7,TRBV20-1,once,TGCAGTGCTGCCCCGGGATACGAGCAGTACTTC,CSAAPGYEQYF
.,TRBJ1-5,TRBV19,.,TGTGCCAGTAGTATGCAGGTAAATCAGCCCCAGCATTTT,CASSMQVNQPQHF
TRBD1,TRBJ1-1,TRBV18,.,TGTGCCAGCTCACCGATTCGACAGGGGGCACTGAACACTGAAGCTTTCTTT,CASSPIRQGALNTEAFF
.,TRBJ2-5,TRBV5-1,few,TGCGCCAGCACCTGGGGCGGAGTGGGCCCAATCCAAGAGACCCAGTACTTC,CASTWGGVGPIQETQYF
.,TRBJ1-2,TRBV5-6,few,TGTGCCAGCAGCTTGGGGGGCTCCTATTATGGCTACACCTTC,CASSLGGSYYGYTF
TRBD1,TRBJ2-3,TRBV5-1,.,TGCGCCAGCAGTTATTGGTCAGGGGGAGATACGCAGTATTTT,CASSYWSGGDTQYF
TRBD2,TRBJ2-3,TRBV6-1,.,TGTGCCAGCAGTGGGGGACTAGCGGGACCTAGCACAGATACGCAGTATTTT,CASSGGLAGPSTDTQYF
.,TRBJ2-2,TRBV5-5,.,TGTGCCAGCAGCTCCGGACAAGGATGGGACACCGGGGAGCTGTTTTTT,CASSSGQGWDTGELFF
TRBD1,TRBJ2-7,TRBV7-2,many,TGTGCCAGCAGCACGACCGGGACAGGGGGCTACGAGCAGTACTTC,CASSTTGTGGYEQYF